Each of the 32 T cell receptor beta chains below was sequenced from the same sample in a study of CD8 T cell repertoires and HIV-1 epitope variants. Assay: immunoSEQ multiplex PCR; the TCRdb copy retains only in-frame clones and omits some. The sample includes 3,400 or so clones, roughly 70% of them seen just once. No antigen is known for these receptors. Sequenced: cultured CD8+ T cells derived from PBMCs. The origin of the receptors is a male donor with HIV.

The rearrangement links TRBV28 to TRBJ1-1; D is possibly TRBD1 (6 bases). Trimming shortened V by 3 bases and J by 9 bases, and 8 bases separated the two germline ends. CDR1 MDHEN and CDR2 SYDVKM come from the germline V gene. CDR3 size: 11 residues. CDR3 in DNA: TGTGCCAGCAGTTTTGGGGGGCAAGCTTTCTTT. Translation gives CASSFGGQAFF.

The V and J genes are TRBV28 and TRBJ2-7; D gene uncertain. The CDR3 is 14 residues long. The V gene lost 7 bases and the J gene lost 5 bases, with 18 bases spanning the gap. CDR1 MDHEN and CDR2 SYDVKM come from the germline V gene. CDR3 region: CASKIIESGHEQYF. CDR3 sequence (DNA): TGTGCCAGCAAAATCATCGAATCGGGCCACGAGCAGTACTTC.

This chain links TRBV28 with TRBJ2-5; 10 nucleotides agree with TRBD1. Germline loops: CDR1 MDHEN, CDR2 SYDVKM. The CDR3 is 15 amino acids. J was trimmed by 4 bases and V by 3 bases; bases with no gene match: 5. The CDR3: CASSFRQGARETQYF. In DNA, the CDR3 is TGTGCCAGCAGTTTTAGACAGGGGGCTAGAGAGACCCAGTACTTC. Combining the CDR3 with reference TRBV28 and TRBJ2-5 gives the whole variable domain DVKVTQSSRYLVKRTGEKVFLECVQDMDHENMFWYRQDPGLGLRLIYFSYDVKMKEKGDIPEGYSVSREKKERFSLILESASTNQTSMYLCASSFRQGARETQYFGPGTRLLVL.

This clone has only a few counts. V gene TRBV21-1 combines with J gene TRBJ1-5; no DNA check was done on the table's D call, TRBD1. TRBV21-1 is noted as a pseudogene. The CDR3 length is 18 residues. The chain's CDR3 is CASSGKTQGINSNQPQHF. The CDR3 nucleotides read TGTGCCAGCAGCGGTAAGACGCAGGGGATTAATAGCAATCAGCCCCAGCATTTT.

The chain uses TRBV7-2 and TRBJ2-1; TRBD2 might be the D (6 bases). The CDR3 contains 15 residues. The V end was cut by 5 bases, the J end by 0 bases, with 11 bases between. Looked up from germline, CDR1 is SGHTA and CDR2 is FQGNSA. This CDR3 reads CASSPGVSSYNEQFF. Here the CDR3 DNA reads TGTGCCAGCAGCCCGGGAGTAAGCTCCTACAATGAGCAGTTCTTC. Using reference TRBV7-2 and TRBJ2-1 for the parts outside the CDR3, the full variable domain is GAGVSQSPSNKVTEKGKDVELRCDPISGHTALYWYRQSLGQGLEFLIYFQGNSAPDKSGLPSDRFSAERTGGSVSTLTIQRTQQEDSAVYLCASSPGVSSYNEQFFGPGTRLTVL.

This chain uses TRBV21-1 with TRBJ1-1; the table's D gene call, TRBD1, was not cross checked with the DNA. TRBV21-1 is assigned pseudogene status. The CDR3 loop spans 21 amino acids. The CDR3 is CASRIQRRGQVPSRANTEAFF. CDR3 in DNA: TGTGCCAGCAGGATACAAAGGAGGGGACAGGTGCCATCCAGAGCGAACACTGAAGCTTTCTTT.

This chain links TRBV27 with TRBJ2-7; a weak D match, TRBD1 (6 bases). There are 12 residues in the CDR3. Germline assignment: CDR1 MNHEY and CDR2 SMNVEV (reference sequence). Trimming left V 6 bases short and J 2 bases short, with 8 bases between. The CDR3 sequence: CASSQGPYEQYF. CDR3 coding DNA: TGTGCCAGCAGCCAGGGGCCCTACGAGCAGTACTTC.

For the CDR3, the DNA is TGTGCCAGCAGTTTATCGGGCGGGAGCGGCGACGAGCAGTACTTC. Translated, it gives CASSLSGGSGDEQYF. The chain links TRBV27 to TRBJ2-7, with TRBD2 identical over 7 bases. The V segment lost 0 bases and the J segment 5 bases; nucleotides outside the gene matches: 7. The CDR3 length is 15 residues. Germline CDR1 and CDR2: MNHEY and SMNVEV (reference sequence).

The CDR3 nucleotides are TGTGCCAGCAGCCCGACGATGAACACTGAAGCTTTCTTT. This gives the protein CASSPTMNTEAFF. V gene TRBV7-8 combines with J gene TRBJ1-1; D gene unclear. Trimming took off 5 bases at V and 0 bases at J, with 7 bases between the two ends. This CDR3 region has 13 residues. Germline CDR1 SGHVS, CDR2 FQNEAQ.

V gene TRBV28 combines with J gene TRBJ2-7, with 12 bases lining up with TRBD1. The CDR3 extends over 14 amino acids. V dropped 5 bases and J dropped 5; count of bases not matched to a gene: 4. The germline V gene encodes CDR1 MDHEN and CDR2 SYDVKM. The CDR3 spells CASSPGQGAHEQYF. In nucleotides, the CDR3 is TGTGCCAGCAGTCCGGGACAGGGGGCACACGAGCAGTACTTC.

The chain recombines TRBV28 with TRBJ1-1, with unresolved D. Germline CDR1 is MDHEN and CDR2 is SYDVKM. CDR3 length: 14 residues. Trimming stripped 8 bases from V and 5 bases from J, with 18 bases between. The CDR3 DNA sequence: TGTGCCAGCGGTGGGGAGTGGGCAGGAACTGAAGCTTTCTTT. This sequence encodes CASGGEWAGTEAFF.

V usage is TRBV28 and J usage is TRBJ1-3; no reliable D call. Trimming removed 2 bases at V and 0 bases at J, with 5 bases between. The CDR3 runs to 14 residues. Germline CDR1 and CDR2: MDHEN and SYDVKM. In DNA, the CDR3 is TGTGCCAGCAGTTTACTTAGCTCTGGAAACACCATATATTTT. Its protein is CASSLLSSGNTIYF.

J is TRBJ2-3 and V is TRBV19; D unresolved. The CDR3 covers 14 residues. Germline V gene sequence: CDR1 LNHDA, CDR2 SQIVND (reference sequence). Trimming pared 4 bases from V and 2 bases from J, leaving 10 bases between. The CDR3 DNA is TGTGCCAGTAGTAAAACAGATTCCACAGATACGCAGTATTTT. This sequence encodes CASSKTDSTDTQYF.

V and J are TRBV27 and TRBJ2-3; 7 positions match TRBD1. V gave up 5 bases and J gave up 4 bases; unmatched junction bases: 9. In germline, CDR1 is MNHEY, CDR2 SMNVEV (reference sequence). The CDR3 covers 15 residues. The CDR3 DNA sequence: TGTGCCAGCAGTGCGCCGACAGGGAGTCCAGATACGCAGTATTTT. Residues: CASSAPTGSPDTQYF.

This clone was counted between two and nine times. The genes are TRBV5-1 and TRBJ1-1; no clear D gene. The germline V gene has CDR1 SGHRS and CDR2 YFSETQ. V was trimmed by 0 bases and J by 1 base, leaving 10 bases between them. The CDR3 spans 15 residues. The CDR3 loop is CASSLEGRTNTEAFF. The CDR3 DNA reads TGCGCCAGCAGCTTGGAGGGAAGAACGAACACTGAAGCTTTCTTT.

J is TRBJ1-2 and V is TRBV4-3, with D uncertain. In germline, CDR1 is LGHNA, CDR2 YSLEER. V shed 0 bases and J shed 3 bases, with 14 bases lying between them. This CDR3 is 16 amino acids long. CDR3 residues: CASSQDPPDLDYGYTF. For the CDR3, the DNA is TGCGCCAGCAGCCAAGATCCCCCAGACTTGGACTATGGCTACACCTTC.

The chain recombines TRBV7-9 with TRBJ2-7, with 9 bases lining up with TRBD2. The V and J ends lost 4 bases and 3 bases, in that order; junction bases with no gene match: 10. The CDR3 runs to 16 residues. CDR1 SEHNR and CDR2 FQNEAQ come from the germline V gene (reference sequence). The CDR3 loop reads CASSSGAGGVSYEQYF. The CDR3 DNA sequence: TGTGCCAGCAGCTCGGGGGCGGGAGGGGTGAGCTACGAGCAGTACTTC.

This chain connects TRBV28 to TRBJ1-1; perhaps TRBD1 as D (5 bases). From germline, CDR1 is MDHEN and CDR2 SYDVKM. The CDR3 has 13 residues. Trimming left V 3 bases short and J 1 base short, with 6 bases between. As DNA, the CDR3 is TGTGCCAGCAGTTTGACAGAGAACACTGAAGCTTTCTTT. Residues: CASSLTENTEAFF.

This chain links TRBV4-3 with TRBJ1-4; possible D gene TRBD1, 5 bases. V was shortened by 2 bases and J by 5 bases, with 15 bases between the two germline ends. Looked up from germline, CDR1 is LGHNA and CDR2 is YSLEER. The CDR3 totals 16 residues. DNA for the CDR3: TGCGCCAGCAGCCAATTCCTCGGGGCAGAGAATGAAAAACTGTTTTTT. Translating gives CASSQFLGAENEKLFF.

CDR3 nucleotides: TGTGCCAGCAGCTTAGCGAACCCGAGGGCGGATTCACCCCTCCACTTT. Translation: CASSLANPRADSPLHF. The chain uses TRBV7-2 and TRBJ1-6; unclear D gene. The germline V gene encodes CDR1 SGHTA and CDR2 FQGNSA. This CDR3 has 16 residues. The V and J ends lost 0 bases and 8 bases respectively, with 14 bases between them.

The rearrangement links TRBV19 to TRBJ2-7, with a tentative D call TRBD1 (6 bases). This CDR3 has 15 amino acids. Per the germline V gene, CDR1 is LNHDA and CDR2 is SQIVND (reference sequence). V lost 1 base and J 4 bases, leaving 14 bases between the germline ends. This chain's CDR3 is CASSIAGDTLYEQYF. The CDR3 DNA reads TGTGCCAGTAGTATAGCTGGGGACACCCTATACGAGCAGTACTTC. The whole variable domain, filled in from reference TRBV19 and TRBJ2-7, reads DGGITQSPKYLFRKEGQNVTLSCEQNLNHDAMYWYRQDPGQGLRLIYYSQIVNDFQKGDIAEGYSVSREKKESFPLTVTSAQKNPTAFYLCASSIAGDTLYEQYFGPGTRLTVT.

The genes are TRBV21-1 and TRBJ2-3; the tabulated D call, TRBD2, remains unverified against the DNA. TRBV21-1 is given as a pseudogene. The CDR3 totals 16 residues. CDR3 in DNA: TGTGCCAGCAGCAGACGACTAGCGGCTAGCACAGATACGCAGTATTTT. It translates to CASSRRLAASTDTQYF.

The chain recombines TRBV6-5 with TRBJ2-7; 9 bases are shared with TRBD2. Trimming took 3 bases from V and 4 from J; bases not matched to a gene: 1. The V gene's germline CDR1 is MNHEY and CDR2 SVGAGI. This CDR3 spans 13 amino acids. The CDR3 reads CASSYAGGYEQYF. The CDR3 DNA reads TGTGCCAGCAGTTATGCGGGAGGGTACGAGCAGTACTTC.

The chain couples TRBV28 to TRBJ2-1; 8 bases line up with TRBD1. The junction had 9 bases not matched to a gene; V was cut back by 5 bases and J by 15 bases. CDR1 is MDHEN, CDR2 SYDVKM, per germline. This CDR3 has 12 amino acids. CDR3 residues: CASSPPGGRGFF. The CDR3 nucleotides are TGTGCCAGCAGTCCTCCAGGGGGCCGGGGGTTCTTC.

For the CDR3, the DNA is TGTGCCACCAGCCTGGGACTGAGGACTGAAGCTTTCTTT. Protein sequence: CATSLGLRTEAFF. The chain has TRBV15 and TRBJ1-1; D perhaps matches TRBD1 (5 bases). V shed 5 bases and J shed 5 bases, with 12 bases lying between them. Per the germline V gene, CDR1 is LNHNV and CDR2 is YYDKDF (reference sequence). CDR3 length equals 13 residues. The entire variable domain, with the rest obtained from reference TRBV15 and TRBJ1-1, is as follows: DAMVIQNPRYQVTQFGKPVTLSCSQTLNHNVMYWYQQKSSQAPKLLFHYYDKDFNNEADTPDNFQSRRPNTSFCFLDIRSPGLGDTAMYLCATSLGLRTEAFFGQGTRLTVV.

This rearrangement joins TRBV28 to TRBJ1-1; D remains unclear. This CDR3 spans 13 amino acids. CDR1 is MDHEN and CDR2 is SYDVKM in the germline V gene. With 6 bases removed from V and 0 bases from J, the gap between germline ends came to 8 bases. CDR3 sequence: CASSRDLNTEAFF. CDR3 nucleotide sequence: TGTGCCAGCAGCAGAGACTTGAACACTGAAGCTTTCTTT.

The CDR3: CASRDPGLAEKETQYF. The CDR3 DNA follows: TGTGCCAGCAGGGATCCGGGACTAGCGGAGAAAGAGACCCAGTACTTC. The V and J genes are TRBV28 and TRBJ2-5; 11 bases align to TRBD2. The CDR3 is 16 residues long. The germline gives CDR1 MDHEN, CDR2 SYDVKM. V was clipped by 6 bases and J by 3 bases; unmatched bases: 9.

The chain combines TRBV6-4 with TRBJ2-1; 10 nucleotides line up with TRBD2. J gave up 8 bases and V 3 bases, and 7 bases lay outside the gene matches. This CDR3 contains 15 residues. Germline V gene sequence: CDR1 MRHNA, CDR2 SNTAGT. The CDR3 region has the DNA TGTGCCAGCAGTGAAACTAGCGGGGACCAGGATGAGCAGTTCTTC. Its protein is CASSETSGDQDEQFF.

Only a few counts were recorded for this clone. V and J are TRBV7-8 and TRBJ1-5; no firm D call. The CDR3 spans 15 residues. Trimming took off 6 bases at V and 6 bases at J, with 18 bases between the two ends. CDR1 SGHVS and CDR2 FQNEAQ come from the germline V gene. The CDR3 DNA is TGTGCCAGCAGTCATTATCGGGTGCGGGGTCAGCCCCAGCATTTT. It specifies CASSHYRVRGQPQHF. Filled out from reference TRBV7-8 and TRBJ1-5, the complete variable domain reads GAGVSQSPRYKVAKRGQDVALRCDPISGHVSLFWYQQALGQGPEFLTYFQNEAQLDKSGLPSDRFFAERPEGSVSTLKIQRTQQEDSAVYLCASSHYRVRGQPQHFGDGTRLSIL.

The chain has TRBV28 and TRBJ2-7; no definite D call. Between the trimmed V and J ends, which lost 4 bases and 2 bases, there was a span of 15 bases. The CDR3 is 15 amino acids. Germline V gene sequence: CDR1 MDHEN, CDR2 SYDVKM. The CDR3 DNA is TGTGCCAGCAGTTCCATGGTGGCAACAGCCTACGAGCAGTACTTC. Translated, it gives CASSSMVATAYEQYF.

This clone was counted between two and nine times. The chain is built from TRBV7-2 and TRBJ2-3, with D perhaps matching TRBD1 or TRBD2 (5 bases each). The CDR3 totals 13 residues. V was trimmed by 1 base and J by 9 bases, leaving 11 bases between them. Germline V gene sequence: CDR1 SGHTA, CDR2 FQGNSA. The CDR3 coding sequence is TGTGCCAGCAGCTTAGACGGGGCCCAGACGCAGTATTTT. Amino acid sequence: CASSLDGAQTQYF.

This clone turned up a few times. This chain uses TRBV18 with TRBJ2-2; D may be TRBD2 (5 bases). Trimming stripped 1 base from V and 5 bases from J, with 8 bases between. Germline values: CDR1 KGHSH, CDR2 LQKENI. There are 14 residues in the CDR3. The CDR3 is CASSPLPGTGELFF. The CDR3, as DNA: TGTGCCAGCTCACCACTGCCGGGAACCGGGGAGCTGTTTTTT.